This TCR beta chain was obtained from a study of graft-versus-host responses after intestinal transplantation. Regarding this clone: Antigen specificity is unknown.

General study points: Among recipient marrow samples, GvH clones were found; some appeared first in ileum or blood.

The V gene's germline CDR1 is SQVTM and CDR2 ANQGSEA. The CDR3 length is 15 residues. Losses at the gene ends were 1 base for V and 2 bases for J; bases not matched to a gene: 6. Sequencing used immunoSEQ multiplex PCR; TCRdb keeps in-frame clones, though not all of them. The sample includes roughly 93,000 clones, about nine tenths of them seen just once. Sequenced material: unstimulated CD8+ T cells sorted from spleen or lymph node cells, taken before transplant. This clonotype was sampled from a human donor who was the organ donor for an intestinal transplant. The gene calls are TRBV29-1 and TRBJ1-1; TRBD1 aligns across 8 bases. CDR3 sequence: CSVEGYDRGNTEAFF. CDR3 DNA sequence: TGCAGCGTTGAAGGATATGACAGGGGAAACACTGAAGCTTTCTTT.